A selection of T cell receptor beta chains follows, all from one sample in a study of blood T cell repertoires in COVID-19. Sequenced by immunoSEQ multiplex PCR; TCRdb stores in-frame clones only, minus some. The sample lists some 87,000 clones; roughly 80% were seen once. What was sequenced was peripheral blood. The receptors were gathered from a man aged 80 or over with active or convalescent COVID-19. CDR3s include the opening cysteine and the closing phenylalanine or tryptophan. A D gene is named only where the DNA matches it firmly. Size values are once, few and many counts, or a class for expanded clones, and some rows have none.

few	TRBV4-3	16	NA	TRBJ1-4	CASSRQGSGTGEKLFF	TGCGCCAGCAGCCGCCAAGGGTCTGGGACGGGGGAGAAACTGTTTTTT
NA	TRBV7-6	16	NA	TRBJ2-2	CASSLRQETNTGELFF	TGTGCCAGCAGCCTCCGACAGGAGACGAACACCGGGGAGCTGTTTTTT
NA	TRBV7-2	15	NA	TRBJ2-1	CASSLEGSSYNEQFF	TGTGCCAGCAGCTTAGAAGGGAGTTCCTACAATGAGCAGTTCTTC
NA	TRBV3-1/TRBV3-2	15	NA	TRBJ1-5	CASSQDATGSQPQHF	TGTGCCAGCAGCCAAGATGCAACGGGGAGCCAGCCCCAGCATTTT
NA	TRBV7-9	16	TRBD1	TRBJ1-2	CASSRIWTGSIYGYTF	TGTGCCAGCAGCCGCATATGGACAGGGAGTATCTATGGCTACACCTTC
NA	TRBV18	17	TRBD2	TRBJ2-3	CASSPGLAGGRADTQYF	TGTGCCAGCTCACCCGGACTAGCGGGGGGGCGCGCCGATACGCAGTATTTT
NA	TRBV6-5	15	NA	TRBJ2-2	CASSYSTSGLGELFF	TGTGCCAGCAGTTACTCAACGTCAGGGCTCGGGGAGCTGTTTTTT
NA	TRBV7-8	14	NA	TRBJ2-1	CASSLVGARDEQFF	TGTGCCAGCAGCTTAGTGGGGGCCCGGGATGAGCAGTTCTTC
NA	TRBV6-2/TRBV6-3	18	TRBD2	TRBJ2-5	CASSTGLAGGPEVETQYF	TGTGCCAGCAGTACCGGACTAGCGGGGGGGCCTGAGGTGGAGACCCAGTACTTC
NA	TRBV29-1	11	NA	TRBJ1-2	CSVGASYGYTF	TGCAGCGTTGGTGCCAGCTATGGCTACACCTTC
NA	TRBV18	13	TRBD1	TRBJ1-2	CASSLQGYYGYTF	TGTGCCAGCTCACTACAGGGGTACTATGGCTACACCTTC
NA	TRBV6-2/TRBV6-3	14	NA	TRBJ2-7	CASSPNGRSYEQYF	TGTGCCAGCAGCCCAAACGGGAGATCTTACGAGCAGTACTTC
NA	TRBV19	12	NA	TRBJ2-3	CASMGDSSTQYF	TGTGCCAGTATGGGGGACTCCAGTACGCAGTATTTT
once	TRBV19	17	NA	TRBJ1-4	CASRELQDPRGNEKLFF	TGTGCCAGTCGAGAGCTACAGGACCCACGCGGTAATGAAAAACTGTTTTTT
few	TRBV18	17	TRBD2	TRBJ2-1	CASSPWGLARGVNEQFF	TGTGCCAGCTCACCCTGGGGACTAGCGCGCGGGGTCAATGAGCAGTTCTTC
NA	TRBV27	13	NA	TRBJ2-1	CASSLGTYNEQFF	TGTGCCAGCAGCTTAGGGACTTACAATGAGCAGTTCTTC
NA	TRBV6-1	11	NA	TRBJ1-2	CASSESAGYTF	TGTGCCAGCAGTGAATCTGCGGGCTACACCTTC
NA	TRBV5-4	17	NA	TRBJ1-2	CASSLDPYTGANYGYTF	TGTGCCAGCAGCTTGGATCCGTATACCGGAGCTAACTATGGCTACACCTTC
NA	TRBV7-2	17	TRBD2	TRBJ2-3	CASSPRTSGGVTDTQYF	TGTGCCAGCAGCCCCAGGACTAGCGGGGGGGTTACAGATACGCAGTATTTT
NA	TRBV10-3	14	NA	TRBJ2-5	CAINGGALGETQYF	TGTGCCATCAATGGCGGAGCCCTCGGGGAGACCCAGTACTTC
NA	TRBV5-6	18	NA	TRBJ2-2	CASSLSDQGPSAGGELFF	TGTGCCAGCAGCTTGTCGGACCAGGGGCCCTCGGCGGGCGGGGAGCTGTTTTTT
NA	TRBV2	17	TRBD2	TRBJ2-1	CASRRGLAGVTSNEQFF	TGTGCCAGCAGGAGGGGACTAGCGGGGGTTACCTCAAATGAGCAGTTCTTC
NA	TRBV7-9	16	TRBD1	TRBJ1-2	CASSLRVGQGHYGYTF	TGTGCCAGCAGCTTAAGAGTCGGACAGGGCCACTATGGCTACACCTTC
few	TRBV2	14	NA	TRBJ1-5	CASSEGRGNQPQHF	TGTGCCAGCAGTGAGGGGCGAGGCAATCAGCCCCAGCATTTT
once	TRBV6-2/TRBV6-3	16	NA	TRBJ2-5	CASSAHRFGGAETQYF	TGTGCCAGCAGTGCCCACCGGTTCGGTGGGGCAGAGACCCAGTACTTC
NA	TRBV11-2	15	TRBD1	TRBJ2-5	CASSPGDRVRETQYF	TGTGCCAGCAGCCCCGGAGACAGGGTTAGGGAGACCCAGTACTTC
NA	TRBV28	12	NA	TRBJ1-2	CASTRQRRAFTF	TGTGCCAGTACCCGACAGAGAAGGGCTTTCACCTTC
NA	TRBV11-3	15	NA	TRBJ2-2	CASSLDQGNTGELFF	TGTGCCAGCAGCTTAGATCAGGGAAACACCGGGGAGCTGTTTTTT
NA	TRBV5-1	14	NA	TRBJ2-3	CASSWEQGSDTQYF	TGCGCCAGCAGCTGGGAACAGGGATCAGATACGCAGTATTTT